The clone carrying this TCR beta chain was observed a few times. Construction of the TCR beta libraries employed iRepertoire HTBI primers in conjunction with Arm-PCR of CDR3 regions. As handled by the study authors: Samples collectively showed fewer than 80 TRBV and approximately 13 TRBJ segments. TCRdb analysed the multiplex PCR reads with MiXCR anew, one entry per CDR3 protein. These V and J calls derive from TCRdb rather than the authors' analysis. The sample carries approximately 350,000 distinct CDR3 sequences, about 12% recorded once. CDR3 length equals 15 residues. Losses at the gene ends were 0 bases for V and 4 bases for J; bases not matched to a gene: 3. Germline-derived CDR1 and CDR2 are SGDLS and YYNGEE. Time point meaning: newly diagnosed GD, antithyroid drugs for less than 3 months. After RNA was extracted from PBMCs, the TCR library was made from it. This entry is derived from a study of regulatory T cells in long-lasting Graves disease.

Another study also made use of these data, one on T cells in Graves' hyperthyroidism and ophthalmopathy.

This specimen was peripheral blood mononuclear cells (PBMCs), taken at new diagnosis, from a patient treated with antithyroid drugs. The V gene is TRBV9, the J gene TRBJ2-2; TRBD2 agrees at 7 bases. The TCR comes from a woman younger than 30 with Graves disease. The CDR3 nucleotides are TGTGCCAGCAGCGTAGAGGGAGGGGCCACCGGGGAGCTGTTTTTT. Encoded protein: CASSVEGGATGELFF.